The 29 T cell receptor beta chains below were found in one sample sequenced in a study of blood T cell repertoires in COVID-19. Clones were sequenced by immunoSEQ multiplex PCR, and TCRdb holds only the in-frame ones, with some missing. The sample comprises tens of thousands of clones, about nine tenths of which are singletons, and less than 5% rests with the top ten. Sequencing was carried out using peripheral blood. The receptors shown here come from a woman over 75 with acute or convalescent COVID-19.

The V gene is TRBV11-3, the J gene TRBJ2-5; possible D gene TRBD2, 6 bases. The germline V and J ends were trimmed by 1 base and 2 bases, with 8 bases remaining between them. Germline V gene data show CDR1 as SGHNT and CDR2 as YENEEA. The CDR3 runs to 14 residues. The CDR3 is CASSLGSGQETQYF. The CDR3 region has the DNA TGTGCCAGCAGCTTAGGTAGCGGACAAGAGACCCAGTACTTC.

This chain joins TRBV5-1 and TRBJ1-4; TRBD1 matches at 9 bases. The V gene's germline CDR1 is SGHRS and CDR2 YFSETQ. V lost 4 bases to trimming and J lost 8 bases; unmatched junction nucleotides: 9. This CDR3 has 15 residues. CDR3 amino acids: CASSSTGTGTEKLFF. CDR3 sequence (DNA): TGCGCCAGCAGCAGTACCGGGACAGGGACCGAAAAACTGTTTTTT.

This chain connects TRBV4-2 to TRBJ1-1, with D maybe TRBD1 (5 bases). Germline V gene lookup returns CDR1 LGHNA and CDR2 YNFKEQ. V lost 4 bases and J lost 5, with 11 bases in between. The CDR3 length is 13 residues. CDR3 residues: CASSRPQETEAFF. In nucleotides, the CDR3 is TGTGCCAGCAGCCGACCACAGGAAACTGAAGCTTTCTTT.

Notes on this clone: The junction shows a germline mismatch at one end, possibly a read error. V gene TRBV5-6 combines with J gene TRBJ2-2, with D possibly TRBD1 on 6 matching bases. The CDR3 extends over 15 amino acids. The germline gives CDR1 SGHDT, CDR2 YYEEEE. The CDR3 DNA is TGTGCCAGCATCTTGAACACAGGGAGCACCGGGGAGCTGTTTTTT. It translates to CASILNTGSTGELFF.

This chain links TRBV6-5 with TRBJ2-1; TRBD2 is a possible D gene (7 bases). The CDR3 has 15 amino acids. Germline assignment: CDR1 MNHEY and CDR2 SVGAGI. Trimming cost V 6 bases and J 6 bases, with 18 bases left between them. The CDR3 nucleotides read TGTGCCAGCAGGCCGCCTTGGGGAGGGGGCAATGAGCAGTTCTTC. Translating gives CASRPPWGGGNEQFF.

A single count supports this clone. The gene calls are TRBV5-4 and TRBJ2-1, with 9 bases that match TRBD2. J lost 7 bases, V lost 4 bases, and 18 bases had no gene match. Germline CDR1 and CDR2: SGHNT and YYREEE (reference sequence). CDR3 length: 18 amino acids. Here the CDR3 reads CASSGGVSLAGGLNEQFF. CDR3 coding DNA: TGTGCCAGCAGCGGTGGCGTTTCTCTCGCGGGGGGGTTAAATGAGCAGTTCTTC.

The chain combines TRBV1 with TRBJ1-2; the table's TRBD1 call for D was not verified on the DNA. TRBV1 is shown as a pseudogene. The CDR3 length is 15 residues. CDR3 sequence (DNA): TGCACCAGCAGCCAAGAGGCGAGGGGGTGGGATGGCTACACCTTC. Its translation is CTSSQEARGWDGYTF.

CDR3 amino acids: CASSFLSYNEQFF. CDR3 nucleotides: TGTGCCAGCAGCTTCCTCAGCTACAATGAGCAGTTCTTC. The V gene is TRBV9, the J gene TRBJ2-1; D not resolved. The ends were cut back, 4 bases at V and 3 bases at J, with 8 bases in the middle. The CDR3 totals 13 residues. The germline gives CDR1 SGDLS, CDR2 YYNGEE. Combining the CDR3 with reference TRBV9 and TRBJ2-1 gives the whole variable domain DSGVTQTPKHLITATGQRVTLRCSPRSGDLSVYWYQQSLDQGLQFLIQYYNGEERAKGNILERFSAQQFPDLHSELNLSSLELGDSALYFCASSFLSYNEQFFGPGTRLTVL.

V is TRBV6-5 and J is TRBJ1-2; D may be TRBD1 (6 bases). The CDR3 consists of 13 residues. CDR1 and CDR2 (germline): MNHEY, SVGAGI. The V and J ends lost 10 bases and 6 bases respectively, with 18 bases between them. Here the CDR3 reads CAIRGGGIHGYTF. The CDR3, as DNA: TGTGCCATACGGGGAGGGGGGATCCATGGCTACACCTTC.

J is TRBJ1-5 and V is TRBV30; TRBD1 might be the D (5 bases). Germline V gene lookup returns CDR1 GTSNPN and CDR2 SVGIG (reference sequence). V shed 5 bases and J shed 5 bases, with 13 bases lying between them. The CDR3 consists of 13 residues. The CDR3 nucleotides are TGTGCCTGGTCTCAGGGAATCGATCAGCCCCAGCATTTT. This translates into CAWSQGIDQPQHF. Variable domain in full (rest from reference TRBV30 and TRBJ1-5): SQTIHQWPATLVQPVGSPLSLECTVEGTSNPNLYWYRQAAGRGLQLLFYSVGIGQISSEVPQNLSASRPQDRQFILSSKKLLLSDSGFYLCAWSQGIDQPQHFGDGTRLSIL.

V gene TRBV15 combines with J gene TRBJ2-1, with 10 nucleotides matching TRBD2. The CDR3 loop spans 17 amino acids. After removal of 2 bases from V and 6 bases from J, the junction contained 10 bases not matched to a gene. The germline V gene encodes CDR1 LNHNV and CDR2 YYDKDF (reference sequence). The CDR3 bases are TGTGCCACCAGCAGACTAAGCGGGGGGGGCCCCCTCAATGAGCAGTTCTTC. Its translation is CATSRLSGGGPLNEQFF.

Only one count was recorded for this clone. The CDR3 region has the DNA TGTGCCAGCAGCCACGGACCGGGACAGGGGGACACTGAAGCTTTCTTT. This gives the protein CASSHGPGQGDTEAFF. The genes are TRBV4-2 and TRBJ1-1; 11 nucleotides match TRBD1. Looked up from germline, CDR1 is LGHNA and CDR2 is YNFKEQ. V lost 3 bases and J lost 3; bases outside the gene matches: 6. CDR3 length equals 16 residues.

V and J are TRBV14 and TRBJ2-2, with unresolved D. The CDR3 is 13 residues long. Germline CDR1 and CDR2: SGHDN and FVKESK. The V gene lost 3 bases and the J gene lost 1 base, with 3 bases spanning the gap. The CDR3 DNA follows: TGTGCCAGCAGCCATAAGAACACCGGGGAGCTGTTTTTT. Amino acid sequence: CASSHKNTGELFF. The whole variable domain, filled in from reference TRBV14 and TRBJ2-2, reads EAGVTQFPSHSVIEKGQTVTLRCDPISGHDNLYWYRRVMGKEIKFLLHFVKESKQDESGMPNNRFLAERTGGTYSTLKVQPAELEDSGVYFCASSHKNTGELFFGEGSRLTVL.

The chain uses TRBV5-6 and TRBJ1-1, with a tentative D call TRBD1 (5 bases). V was clipped by 4 bases and J by 4 bases, with 17 bases between them. The CDR3 consists of 15 residues. Germline V gene lookup returns CDR1 SGHDT and CDR2 YYEEEE. The CDR3 nucleotides are TGTGCCAGCAGCGGTACCGGGGCGGGAAGCACTGAAGCTTTCTTT. This translates into CASSGTGAGSTEAFF. Complete variable domain (other parts from reference TRBV5-6 and TRBJ1-1): DAGVTQSPTHLIKTRGQQVTLRCSPKSGHDTVSWYQQALGQGPQFIFQYYEEEERQRGNFPDRFSGHQFPNYSSELNVNALLLGDSALYLCASSGTGAGSTEAFFGQGTRLTVV.

The rearrangement links TRBV7-8 to TRBJ2-7; tentative D call: TRBD1 (5 bases). CDR1 and CDR2 from the germline V gene are SGHVS and FQNEAQ. The V gene lost 5 bases and the J gene lost 3 bases, with 8 bases spanning the gap. This CDR3 contains 12 residues. CDR3 protein: CASSPDNYEQYF. CDR3 nucleotide sequence: TGTGCCAGCAGCCCGGACAACTACGAGCAGTACTTC. The whole variable domain, remainder taken from reference TRBV7-8 and TRBJ2-7, is GAGVSQSPRYKVAKRGQDVALRCDPISGHVSLFWYQQALGQGPEFLTYFQNEAQLDKSGLPSDRFFAERPEGSVSTLKIQRTQQEDSAVYLCASSPDNYEQYFGPGTRLTVT.

In this sample, this clone turned up once. For the CDR3, the DNA is TGTGCCAGCAGCGACAACAGGGGGCGAGGAGGCTACACCTTC. As protein: CASSDNRGRGGYTF. This chain connects TRBV5-6 to TRBJ1-2; 9 positions agree with TRBD1. CDR3 length: 14 amino acids. After removal of 4 bases from V and 8 bases from J, the junction contained 9 bases not matched to a gene. The germline V gene has CDR1 SGHDT and CDR2 YYEEEE.

The CDR3 coding sequence is TGTGCCAGCAGCCAGGGCCAGGGAGGTAAACAGCCCCAGCATTTT. Protein: CASSQGQGGKQPQHF. The rearrangement links TRBV3-1 (or the pseudogene TRBV3-2) to TRBJ1-5; TRBD1 is a possible D gene (5 bases). CDR1 and CDR2 from the germline V gene are LGHDT and YNNKEL (reference sequence). The ends were cut back, 3 bases at V and 7 bases at J, with 16 bases in the middle. This CDR3 is built from 15 residues.

This clone was detected once. This chain uses TRBV5-1 with TRBJ2-7; perhaps TRBD2 as D (6 bases). Germline CDR1 SGHRS, CDR2 YFSETQ. This CDR3 is built from 18 residues. V was cut by 0 bases and J by 1 base, with 20 bases left in between. CDR3 DNA: TGCGCCAGCAGCTTGGCGGTGGGGCGCGGGGTCGGGTCCTACGAGCAGTACTTC. Protein sequence: CASSLAVGRGVGSYEQYF.

The chain has TRBV7-9 and TRBJ2-7; tentative D call: TRBD2 (5 bases). This CDR3 spans 13 amino acids. Germline assignment: CDR1 SEHNR and CDR2 FQNEAQ (reference sequence). V was clipped by 5 bases and J by 3 bases, with 11 bases between them. CDR3 nucleotide sequence: TGTGCCAGCAGCCAGACTAATCGCTACGAGCAGTACTTC. It encodes CASSQTNRYEQYF.

J is TRBJ2-3 and V is TRBV13; weak D call: TRBD1 (5 bases). Germline V gene lookup returns CDR1 PRHDT and CDR2 FYEKMQ (reference sequence). CDR3 size: 14 residues. The V end lost 1 base, the J end lost 4 bases, and 9 bases lay between the germline ends. In DNA, the CDR3 is TGTGCCAGCAGCTTAGCAGGGTCGGCAGATACGCAGTATTTT. It translates to CASSLAGSADTQYF. Together with reference TRBV13 and TRBJ2-3, the CDR3 gives the full variable domain: AAGVIQSPRHLIKEKRETATLKCYPIPRHDTVYWYQQGPGQDPQFLISFYEKMQSDKGSIPDRFSAQQFSDYHSELNMSSLELGDSALYFCASSLAGSADTQYFGPGTRLTVL.

The V gene is TRBV11-2, the J gene TRBJ2-3; 9 bases are shared with TRBD2. The CDR3 is made up of 15 amino acids. The germline V gene encodes CDR1 SGHAT and CDR2 FQNNGV. With 3 bases clipped from V and 4 bases from J, the junction kept 5 bases outside the gene matches. In DNA form, the CDR3 reads TGTGCCAGCAGCTTCAGGCGGGGGGGGGCAGATACGCAGTATTTT. This encodes CASSFRRGGADTQYF.

The chain uses TRBV6-6 and TRBJ1-3; no reliable D call. The CDR3 has 15 amino acids. V shed 2 bases and J shed 1 base, with 9 bases lying between them. The germline gives CDR1 MNHNY, CDR2 SVGAGI (reference sequence). CDR3 in DNA: TGTGCCAGCAGTTACCCCGGCGGTTCTGGAAACACCATATATTTT. Protein: CASSYPGGSGNTIYF.

The chain combines TRBV7-3 with TRBJ2-1; TRBD2 matches at 7 bases. Germline CDR1 SGHTA, CDR2 FQGTGA. Trimming removed 5 bases from V and 7 bases from J; junction bases left unmatched: 8. The CDR3 runs 14 residues. As DNA, the CDR3 is TGTGCCAGCAGCCCCGAAGCGGGATTGAATGAGCAGTTCTTC. This sequence encodes CASSPEAGLNEQFF.

This rearrangement joins TRBV5-8 to TRBJ2-2; D uncertain. Looked up from germline, CDR1 is SGHTS and CDR2 is YDEGEE. Trimming pared 1 base from V and 1 base from J, leaving 5 bases between. CDR3 length: 14 amino acids. The CDR3 protein is CASSLNRNTGELFF. CDR3 bases: TGTGCCAGCAGCTTGAATCGGAACACCGGGGAGCTGTTTTTT.

This chain joins TRBV2 and TRBJ2-7; weak D call: TRBD1 (5 bases). From germline, CDR1 is SNHLY and CDR2 FYNNEI. The CDR3 is 13 residues long. With 4 bases removed from V and 3 bases from J, the gap between germline ends came to 10 bases. The CDR3 here is CASSGQISYEQYF. CDR3 in DNA: TGTGCCAGCAGTGGACAGATTAGCTACGAGCAGTACTTC.

The rearrangement uses TRBV2 and TRBJ1-6, with TRBD1 matching 10 bases. CDR1 is SNHLY, CDR2 FYNNEI, per germline. The CDR3 is 14 residues long. Trimming removed 7 bases from V and 9 bases from J; junction bases left unmatched: 6. The CDR3 loop is CASKLGQGSSPLHF. The CDR3 DNA reads as TGTGCCAGCAAGTTGGGACAGGGGAGTTCACCCCTCCACTTT.

The chain is built from TRBV9 and TRBJ1-1; D might be TRBD1 (5 bases). Germline CDR1 reads SGDLS; CDR2 reads YYNGEE. V was cut by 0 bases and J by 1 base, with 10 bases left in between. The CDR3 has 15 residues. CDR3 bases: TGTGCCAGCAGCGTAGGTACAGGACGGAACACTGAAGCTTTCTTT. Its translation is CASSVGTGRNTEAFF.

This clone has only one observation. The rearrangement uses TRBV5-6 and TRBJ1-2, with D perhaps TRBD1 (6 bases). The V end lost 7 bases, the J end lost 4 bases, and 11 bases lay between the germline ends. There are 12 residues in the CDR3. CDR1 and CDR2 (germline): SGHDT, YYEEEE. In DNA, the CDR3 is TGTGCCAGCTCCGAAGGGGGCTATGGCTACACCTTC. The encoded protein is CASSEGGYGYTF.

The chain employs TRBV12-5 and TRBJ1-1; the D is unclear. Germline lookup yields CDR1 LGHNT and CDR2 FRNRAP. This CDR3 is built from 11 residues. The germline V and J ends were trimmed by 7 bases and 7 bases, with 10 bases remaining between them. In nucleotides, the CDR3 is TGTGCTAGTGCCATAGAAAATGAAGCTTTCTTT. Its translation is CASAIENEAFF.